This T cell receptor beta chain was sequenced in a study of naive and memory T cell subsets (dated by TCRdb to the late 2010s). About the investigation overall: The study applied an open-source, UMI-based TCR alpha and beta sequencing pipeline to sorted naive and memory peripheral blood T cell subsets. The results of the functional CMV T cell responses matched the IgG serology results in every case. RNA was DNase-treated and reverse transcribed with TCR constant-region primers, mostly using SuperScript III.

The full study reports these points: Once error correction was done, more than 90% of naive TCR sequences showed up just once, which made the naive abundance distributions much steeper than those of the memory subsets. A power law was followed by TCR abundance, with an exponent that differed between naive and memory subsets but was consistent across the three individuals. The repertoire findings for the naive and memory subsets could not be validated against a ground truth, as none was available. Single alpha or beta chain sequences, rather than paired alpha/beta receptors, were used to define clonotypes. Naive repertoires, especially CD8, contained a few larger clonotypes, possibly memory cells re-expressing CD45RA. In both CD4 and CD8 cells, the Gini index increased while Shannon and inverse Simpson diversity decreased from naive through CM, EM and EMRA. RNA-based TCR counts may be influenced by expression changes linked to T cell activation and differentiation.

From the cysteine through the phenylalanine, the CDR3 covers 13 amino acids. The kept DNA is CDR3 alone, 39 bases in frame from the first base. Trimming at the junction amounts to 6 bases on V and 4 bases on J, and the germline ends lie 12 bases apart. On this clonotype itself: The antigen it binds to is not known. The record has no base qualities; no much larger clone is one base away.

The library was prepared using UMI-ligation and nested PCR. The beta constant-region primer was an equimolar mix of two oligonucleotides covering both TRBC1 and TRBC2. Four rounds of PCR, combining the SP2 primer with nested alpha and beta constant-region primers, were used to amplify the ligated cDNA. A single-stranded oligonucleotide containing the SP2 primer and a 12-nucleotide UMI was joined to the 3' end of the cDNA by T4 RNA ligase 1. The ligation reaction was incubated at 16°C for roughly 19-25 hours. To avoid over-amplification, PCR2 was usually performed as a SYBR Green qPCR and halted once a predetermined threshold was reached. Apart from the first purification, every purification step used Agencourt AMPure XP magnetic beads. Library quantification was done by Qubit, followed by a TapeStation check on which the main peak was expected at around 650 bp. The pooled libraries were sequenced on an Illumina MiSeq using v2 2x251 paired-end kits, which usually yielded about 0.95-2 million reads per sample. Each sample was pooled at 4 nM, and about 5-8% PhiX was included to help cluster recognition. The source study handled its data this way. Using tag matching that tolerated one base-pair mismatch, Decombinator assigned V and J genes to FASTQ reads that had been processed by Demultiplexor. Collapsinator relied on UMIs to fix sequencing errors as well as frequency errors caused by PCR heterogeneity. CDR3Translator translated TCRs and extracted CDR3s from the conserved cysteine to the FGXG phenylalanine, flagging non-productive sequences. Gini, Shannon entropy and inverse Simpson indices were calculated on repertoires that had been subsampled to equal numbers of UMI-defined TCRs. Within the linear range, a power law was fitted by maximum likelihood to the distributions of clonotype abundance. Similar UMI counts, unique TCR numbers and clonal distributions were obtained with the pipeline and with MIGEC on one naive CD8 sample. One analysis removed from the naive repertoire any naive TCRs that were also found in any memory subset from the same donor. A set of some 7,000 CMV-associated CDR3 sequences, compiled from VDJdb and a published dataset, was used to search the repertoires. TCRdb ran its own pipeline on the public reads, namely fastp trimming at Q25 and MiXCR clone calling, and kept in-frame beta chains. CDR3 protein duplicates are merged, each entry listing the most common genes and DNA. These V and J calls rely on TCRdb rather than the paper's analysis. The sample table contains roughly 100,000 distinct CDR3 sequences; only one count was recorded for roughly 12% of them. In total, the top ten clones hold around 0.13% of the sample.

TCR alpha and beta chain libraries were amplified separately from the second PCR step onward. Donor CMV status was determined by IFNgamma production from CD4+ T cells after overnight stimulation of fresh PBMCs with CMV viral lysate. CD4 T cells were positively selected using Miltenyi beads, after which CD8 T cells were positively selected from the CD4-negative fraction. Cells stained for CD3, CD4, CD8, CD45RA, CD27 and a live/dead dye were sorted on a BD Aria II into four subsets by CD45RA and CD27. A few healthy volunteers provided blood, and the blood of each volunteer was split into CD4 and CD8 T cells and then into four differentiation subsets. Approximately 120 ml of peripheral blood was taken from each donor, and PBMC were separated by density-gradient centrifugation on Ficoll-Paque PLUS. After sorting, cells were lysed in RLT buffer, RNA was extracted using a Qiagen RNeasy kit, and the extracted RNA was stored at -80 degrees C.

Recombination linked TRBV12-3 or TRBV12-4 to TRBJ1-2, and perhaps TRBD1 as D gene, on 6 matching bases. Specimen: naive CD4+ T cells from blood. Per the publication, the cell subset or site label means: naive T cells, CD45RA high CD27+. This receptor was taken from a human donor in good health. The base sequence is TGTGCCAGCAGCGACAGGCCGCTCTATGGCTACACCTTC. Its translation reads: CASSDRPLYGYTF.